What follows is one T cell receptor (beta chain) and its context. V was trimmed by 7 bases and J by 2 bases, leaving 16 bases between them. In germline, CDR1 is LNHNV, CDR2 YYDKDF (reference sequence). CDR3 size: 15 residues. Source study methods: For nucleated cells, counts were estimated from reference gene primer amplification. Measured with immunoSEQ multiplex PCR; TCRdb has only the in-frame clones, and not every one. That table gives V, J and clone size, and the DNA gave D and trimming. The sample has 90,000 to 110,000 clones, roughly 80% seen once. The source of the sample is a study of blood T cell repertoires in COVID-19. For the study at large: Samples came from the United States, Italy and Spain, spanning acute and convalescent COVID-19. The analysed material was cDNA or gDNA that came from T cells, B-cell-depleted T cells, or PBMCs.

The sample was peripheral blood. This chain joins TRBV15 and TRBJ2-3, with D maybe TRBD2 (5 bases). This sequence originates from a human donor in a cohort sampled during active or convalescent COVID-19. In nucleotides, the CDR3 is TGTGCCACCACCCAGCCGGGGAAGAACACAGATACGCAGTATTTT. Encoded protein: CATTQPGKNTDTQYF.